This TCR beta chain emerged from a study of lymphopenia after photon versus proton radiotherapy. The assay was immunoSEQ multiplex PCR, and TCRdb's table has in-frame clones only and misses some. The sample lists some 76,000 clones; around 93% were seen once. This CDR3 has 15 residues. Between the trimmed V and J ends, which lost 1 base and 0 bases, there was a span of 7 bases. Looked up from germline, CDR1 is SGHRS and CDR2 is YFSETQ. This TCR derives from a woman aged 40-49 years with cholangiocarcinoma. The chain has TRBV5-1 and TRBJ2-2; no clear D gene. The starting material was peripheral blood, obtained from a patient treated with photon-based radiotherapy. The CDR3 reads CASSLIGTNTGELFF. As DNA, the CDR3 is TGCGCCAGCAGCTTGATAGGGACGAACACCGGGGAGCTGTTTTTT.